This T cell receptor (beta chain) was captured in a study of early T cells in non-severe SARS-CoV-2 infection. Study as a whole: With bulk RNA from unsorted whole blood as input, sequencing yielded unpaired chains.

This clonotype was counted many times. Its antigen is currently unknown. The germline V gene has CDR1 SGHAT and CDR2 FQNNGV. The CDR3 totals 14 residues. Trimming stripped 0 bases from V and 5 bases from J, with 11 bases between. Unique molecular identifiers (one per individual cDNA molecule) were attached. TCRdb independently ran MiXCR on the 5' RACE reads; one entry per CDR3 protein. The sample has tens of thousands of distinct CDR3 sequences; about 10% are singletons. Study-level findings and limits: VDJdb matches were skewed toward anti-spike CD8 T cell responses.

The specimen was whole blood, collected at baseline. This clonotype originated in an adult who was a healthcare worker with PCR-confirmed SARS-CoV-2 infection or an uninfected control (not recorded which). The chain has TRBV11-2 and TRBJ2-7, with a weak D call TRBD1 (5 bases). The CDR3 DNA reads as TGTGCCAGCAGCTTAGACGCAGGGATCCACGAGCAGTACTTC. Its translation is CASSLDAGIHEQYF.